The 26 T cell receptor beta chains presented below share a single source sample, sequenced in a study of T-cell memory formation after mild COVID-19 (dated by TCRdb to the early 2020s). The library was prepared using 5' RACE. Data came from an Illumina NovaSeq 6000. TCRdb ran its own pipeline on the public reads, namely fastp trimming at Q25 and MiXCR clone calling, and kept in-frame beta chains. Identical CDR3 proteins give one entry, which carries the most common genes and DNA. The sample has 290,000 or so distinct CDR3 sequences on record, around 19% of them singletons. In total, the top ten clones hold more than 20% of the sample. Material for sequencing was PBMCs or a T cell subset sorted from them (not recorded which). Receptors were obtained from a man younger than 35 who had mild COVID-19 (a few samples of this study predate the infection). The sample titles of this study are shuffled in the database, so cell type and time point are left out; the donor was told from shared clones.

V and J are TRBV12-3 or TRBV12-4 and TRBJ1-4; TRBD1 is a possible D gene (5 bases). Between the trimmed V and J ends, which lost 4 bases and 5 bases, there was a span of 17 bases. The CDR3 sequence is 16 residues long. CDR3 in amino acids: CASSYTRAMENEKLFF. CDR3 bases: TGTGCCAGCAGTTATACCAGGGCAATGGAGAATGAAAAACTGTTTTTT.

The V gene is TRBV24-1, the J gene TRBJ2-2; D is undetermined. The CDR3 length is 13 residues. Germline V lookup: CDR1 KGHDR, CDR2 SFDVKD. Trimming pared 7 bases from V and 4 bases from J, leaving 9 bases between. CDR3: CATSVEGTGELFF. The CDR3 DNA reads TGTGCCACCAGCGTCGAAGGCACCGGGGAGCTGTTTTTT.

This clonotype came up a few times. This rearrangement joins TRBV18 to TRBJ1-3, with D possibly being TRBD1 (5 bases). CDR3 length equals 13 residues. In germline, CDR1 is KGHSH, CDR2 LQKENI. Trimming shortened V by 6 bases and J by 4 bases, and 10 bases separated the two germline ends. CDR3 sequence reads: CASSPGGGNTIYF. CDR3 in DNA: TGTGCCAGCTCGCCGGGGGGAGGAAACACCATATATTTT. Looking up the rest from reference TRBV18 and TRBJ1-3 gives the full variable domain: NAGVMQNPRHLVRRRGQEARLRCSPMKGHSHVYWYRQLPEEGLKFMVYLQKENIIDESGMPKERFSAEFPKEGPSILRIQQVVRGDSAAYFCASSPGGGNTIYFGEGSWLTVV.

This clonotype was observed at least ten times. The chain employs TRBV11-2 and TRBJ2-2, with 10 bases aligning to TRBD2. The length of the CDR3 is 16 residues. From germline, CDR1 is SGHAT and CDR2 FQNNGV. Trimming at V came to 2 bases and at J to 4 bases, leaving 4 bases not matched to a gene. The DNA of the CDR3 is TGTGCCAGCAGCTTACTAGCGGGGGCGTTCACCGGGGAGCTGTTTTTT. It translates to CASSLLAGAFTGELFF.

V and J are TRBV15 and TRBJ1-5; D unclear. V lost 0 bases and J 4 bases, leaving 1 base between the germline ends. The CDR3 has 12 residues. CDR1 is LNHNV and CDR2 is YYDKDF in the germline V gene (reference sequence). The CDR3 coding sequence is TGTGCCACCAGCAGAGAAAATCAGCCCCAGCATTTT. Translating it yields CATSRENQPQHF.

The chain joins TRBV7-9 to TRBJ1-2; a possible D gene is TRBD1 (5 bases). The germline V gene encodes CDR1 SEHNR and CDR2 FQNEAQ (reference sequence). The V and J ends lost 3 bases and 0 bases respectively, with 8 bases between them. The CDR3 is made up of 14 amino acids. The CDR3 DNA reads as TGTGCCAGCAGCTTCGCGACAGCTAACTATGGCTACACCTTC. This sequence encodes CASSFATANYGYTF.

This clonotype was recorded at least ten times. The chain joins TRBV6-5 to TRBJ2-3; D is unresolved. The CDR3 consists of 12 residues. Trimming pared 4 bases from V and 7 bases from J, leaving 9 bases between. Germline assignment: CDR1 MNHEY and CDR2 SVGAGI. Written as DNA, the CDR3 is TGTGCCAGCAGTTCGATTGAGTATACGCAGTATTTT. It yields the protein CASSSIEYTQYF.

This chain joins TRBV5-1 and TRBJ2-1; a weak D match, TRBD1 (5 bases). The CDR3 consists of 11 residues. Germline V gene lookup returns CDR1 SGHRS and CDR2 YFSETQ. Trimming took off 1 base at V and 15 bases at J, with 11 bases between the two ends. CDR3 amino acids: CASSLQGLWFF. CDR3 nucleotides: TGCGCCAGCAGCTTGCAGGGTCTTTGGTTCTTC. Variable domain in full (rest from reference TRBV5-1 and TRBJ2-1): KAGVTQTPRYLIKTRGQQVTLSCSPISGHRSVSWYQQTPGQGLQFLFEYFSETQRNKGNFPGRFSGRQFSNSRSEMNVSTLELGDSALYLCASSLQGLWFFGPGTRLTVL.

The V gene is TRBV6-2 or TRBV6-3, the J gene TRBJ2-2; tentatively, D is TRBD1 (6 bases). CDR1 is MNHEY, CDR2 SVGEGT, per germline. Trimming left V 6 bases short and J 4 bases short, with 15 bases between. The CDR3 covers 15 residues. CDR3 nucleotides: TGTGCCAGCAGCTCCCAGGACAGAACCACCGGGGAGCTGTTTTTT. This gives the protein CASSSQDRTTGELFF.

The chain carries TRBV20-1 and TRBJ1-2; D is ambiguous. This CDR3 comprises 9 residues. V lost 3 bases and J 6 bases, leaving 2 bases between the germline ends. Looked up from germline, CDR1 is DFQATT and CDR2 is SNEGSKA (reference sequence). In DNA form, the CDR3 reads TGCAGTGCTAGCAATGGCTACACCTTC. As protein: CSASNGYTF.

The rearrangement joins TRBV4-2 to TRBJ1-2; D is perhaps TRBD1 (5 bases). Trimming stripped 0 bases from V and 3 bases from J, with 8 bases between. The germline CDR1 and CDR2 sequences are LGHNA and YNFKEQ. This CDR3 has 14 amino acids. Here the CDR3 reads CASSQESRDYGYTF. The CDR3 DNA reads as TGTGCCAGCAGCCAAGAAAGCAGGGACTATGGCTACACCTTC.

This clonotype appeared a single time. V and J are TRBV2 and TRBJ1-6; D uncertain. The CDR3 extends over 16 amino acids. Per germline, CDR1 SNHLY and CDR2 FYNNEI. Between the trimmed V and J ends, which lost 0 bases and 7 bases, there was a span of 13 bases. The CDR3 region has the DNA TGTGCCAGCAGTGAAGCGCTTCTCATCCGAAATTCACCCCTCCACTTT. This gives the protein CASSEALLIRNSPLHF.

This clonotype has just a few counts. The gene calls are TRBV5-1 and TRBJ1-1; D might be TRBD1 (6 bases). CDR3 size: 13 residues. The germline CDR1 and CDR2 sequences are SGHRS and YFSETQ. V lost 1 base to trimming and J lost 5 bases, with 9 bases between them. The chain's CDR3 is CASSLYDRTEAFF. CDR3 sequence (DNA): TGCGCCAGCAGCTTGTATGACAGGACTGAAGCTTTCTTT. Full variable domain (outside the CDR3, taken from reference TRBV5-1 and TRBJ1-1): KAGVTQTPRYLIKTRGQQVTLSCSPISGHRSVSWYQQTPGQGLQFLFEYFSETQRNKGNFPGRFSGRQFSNSRSEMNVSTLELGDSALYLCASSLYDRTEAFFGQGTRLTVV.

The chain combines TRBV30 with TRBJ2-7, with TRBD1 identical over 8 bases. This CDR3 has 14 residues. V gave up 4 bases and J gave up 5 bases; unmatched junction bases: 10. The germline CDR1 and CDR2 sequences are GTSNPN and SVGIG (reference sequence). The CDR3 DNA is TGTGCCTGGAACTACCAGGACAGGGTTGACGAGCAGTACTTC. It encodes CAWNYQDRVDEQYF.

This clonotype was detected a few times. This chain links TRBV7-3 with TRBJ2-5; perhaps TRBD2 as D (5 bases). CDR3 length: 14 amino acids. Germline V gene lookup returns CDR1 SGHTA and CDR2 FQGTGA. The V and J ends lost 0 bases and 7 bases respectively, with 12 bases between them. The CDR3: CASSLTASSGTQYF. Written as DNA, the CDR3 is TGTGCCAGCAGCTTAACGGCCTCGAGCGGGACCCAGTACTTC.

The chain combines TRBV29-1 with TRBJ2-1; D is uncertain. V was cut by 0 bases and J by 4 bases, with 16 bases left in between. Germline CDR1 and CDR2: SQVTM and ANQGSEA. There are 16 residues in the CDR3. The CDR3 loop reads CSVEDRLVLGYNEQFF. The DNA for the CDR3 is TGCAGCGTTGAAGATAGGCTAGTGCTGGGGTACAATGAGCAGTTCTTC.

This rearrangement joins TRBV7-6 to TRBJ1-2; 7 nucleotides align to TRBD1. Trimming took 4 bases from V and 1 from J; bases not matched to a gene: 3. Germline CDR1 is SGHVS and CDR2 is FNYEAQ. The CDR3 totals 14 residues. The CDR3 sequence is CASSSQGDNYGYTF. The CDR3, as DNA: TGTGCCAGCAGCTCCCAGGGGGATAACTATGGCTACACCTTC.

The chain combines TRBV12-3 or TRBV12-4 with TRBJ2-7; the D gene is possibly TRBD1 (6 bases). The CDR3 covers 13 residues. Trimming left V 4 bases short and J 1 base short, with 8 bases between. Here the CDR3 reads CASSSGASYEQYF. As DNA, the CDR3 is TGTGCCAGCAGTTCAGGGGCTTCCTACGAGCAGTACTTC.

This clonotype showed up many times. V is TRBV12-3 or TRBV12-4 and J is TRBJ2-7; no definite D call. This CDR3 is built from 15 residues. Trimming cost V 3 bases and J 1 base, with 13 bases left between them. The CDR3 DNA reads as TGTGCCAGCAGTTTTTCCAGCCACACATCCTACGAGCAGTACTTC. Protein: CASSFSSHTSYEQYF.

The V and J genes are TRBV4-1 and TRBJ2-5; the D gene is possibly TRBD2 (6 bases). The length of the CDR3 is 14 residues. V was cut by 2 bases and J by 2 bases, with 9 bases left in between. Germline CDR1 reads MGHRA; CDR2 reads YSYEKL. CDR3 coding DNA: TGCGCCAGCAGCCAACCCGGGACTCAAGAGACCCAGTACTTC. This codes for CASSQPGTQETQYF.

This clonotype was seen a few times. The chain employs TRBV4-2 and TRBJ2-3; the D is unclear. V lost 4 bases and J lost 3, with 11 bases in between. The CDR3 runs to 14 residues. The germline gives CDR1 LGHNA, CDR2 YNFKEQ. The CDR3 here is CASSPSVGTDTQYF. The CDR3 DNA reads TGTGCCAGCAGCCCCTCCGTGGGGACAGATACGCAGTATTTT.

This clonotype occurred a few times. The chain employs TRBV27 and TRBJ1-4; D remains unclear. This CDR3 has 14 amino acids. Trimming took off 2 bases at V and 7 bases at J, with 11 bases between the two ends. CDR1 is MNHEY and CDR2 is SMNVEV in the germline V gene (reference sequence). This CDR3 reads CASSLNPAVEKLFF. The CDR3 DNA follows: TGTGCCAGCAGTTTAAACCCGGCGGTTGAAAAACTGTTTTTT.

This clonotype was counted only a few times. The junction shows a germline mismatch at one end, possibly a read error. The J gene is TRBJ2-3, the V gene TRBV4-2; D tentatively fits TRBD1 or TRBD2 (6 bases each). This CDR3 has 13 residues. Germline values: CDR1 LGHNA, CDR2 YNFKEQ. The CDR3 coding sequence is TGTGCCAGCAGCCAGGGTGGAGGGGGGCTTCAAGCTTTT. The encoded protein is CASSQGGGGLQAF.

V is TRBV12-3 or TRBV12-4 and J is TRBJ1-2; D uncertain. Trimming stripped 3 bases from V and 8 bases from J, with 10 bases between. The CDR3 sequence is 12 residues long. The CDR3 DNA follows: TGTGCCAGCAGTTTGGGGTCAAGGGGCTACACCTTC. It yields the protein CASSLGSRGYTF.

The chain links TRBV28 to TRBJ1-2, with 8 nucleotides matching TRBD1. The CDR3 extends over 17 amino acids. V shed 8 bases, J shed 5 bases, and the junction held 19 bases outside the gene matches. Germline CDR1 reads MDHEN; CDR2 reads SYDVKM. As DNA, the CDR3 is TGTGCCAGCGCCCTGACAGGGGCTTTTGAAGGTCCTTATGGCTACACCTTC. This translates into CASALTGAFEGPYGYTF.

This clonotype was counted between two and nine times. The CDR3 loop is CASSPQAGGPWNEQFF. For the CDR3, the DNA is TGCGCCAGCAGCCCCCAAGCGGGGGGGCCGTGGAATGAGCAGTTCTTC. The rearrangement uses TRBV4-1 and TRBJ2-1; 10 nucleotides line up with TRBD2. Trimming cost V 4 bases and J 7 bases; bases outside gene matches: 10. The CDR3 has 16 amino acids. CDR1 is MGHRA and CDR2 is YSYEKL in the germline V gene.